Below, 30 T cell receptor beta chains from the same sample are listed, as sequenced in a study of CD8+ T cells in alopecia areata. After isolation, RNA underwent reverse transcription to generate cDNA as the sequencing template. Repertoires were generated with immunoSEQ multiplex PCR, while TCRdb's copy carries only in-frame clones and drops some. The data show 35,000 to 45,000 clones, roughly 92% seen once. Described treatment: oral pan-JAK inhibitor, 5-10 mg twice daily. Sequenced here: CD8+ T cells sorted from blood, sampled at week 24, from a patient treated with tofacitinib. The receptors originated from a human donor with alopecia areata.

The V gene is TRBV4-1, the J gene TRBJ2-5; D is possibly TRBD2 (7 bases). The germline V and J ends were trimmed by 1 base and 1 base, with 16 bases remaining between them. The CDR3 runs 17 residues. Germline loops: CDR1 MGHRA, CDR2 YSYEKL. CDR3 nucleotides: TGCGCCAGCAGCCAAGCGGGACCCGGGGGGCCCCAAGAGACCCAGTACTTC. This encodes CASSQAGPGGPQETQYF.

This CDR3 reads CSVISRGEQFF. CDR3 bases: TGCAGCGTGATCTCCCGGGGGGAGCAGTTCTTC. The genes are TRBV29-1 and TRBJ2-1; the D gene is possibly TRBD2 (6 bases). The CDR3 totals 11 residues. CDR1 is SQVTM, CDR2 ANQGSEA, per germline. Deletions cut 6 bases from V and 10 bases from J, with 13 bases between.

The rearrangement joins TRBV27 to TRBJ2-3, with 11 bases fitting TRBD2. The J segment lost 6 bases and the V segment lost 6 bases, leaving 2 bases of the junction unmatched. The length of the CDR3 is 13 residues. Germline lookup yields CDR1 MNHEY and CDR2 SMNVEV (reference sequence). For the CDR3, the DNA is TGTGCCAGCAGCTGGACTAGCGGGGATACGCAGTATTTT. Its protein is CASSWTSGDTQYF.

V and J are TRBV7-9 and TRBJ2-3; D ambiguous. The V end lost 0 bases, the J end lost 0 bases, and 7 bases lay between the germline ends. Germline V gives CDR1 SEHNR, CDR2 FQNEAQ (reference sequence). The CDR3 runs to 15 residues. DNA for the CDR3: TGTGCCAGCAGCTTAGCGGTCCTTAGCACAGATACGCAGTATTTT. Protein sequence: CASSLAVLSTDTQYF.

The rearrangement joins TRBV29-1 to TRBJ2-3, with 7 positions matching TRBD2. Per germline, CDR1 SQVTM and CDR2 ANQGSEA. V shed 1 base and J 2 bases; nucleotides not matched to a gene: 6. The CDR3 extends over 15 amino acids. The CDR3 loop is CSVEVAGDSTDTQYF. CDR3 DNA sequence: TGCAGCGTTGAAGTGGCGGGGGATTCCACAGATACGCAGTATTTT.

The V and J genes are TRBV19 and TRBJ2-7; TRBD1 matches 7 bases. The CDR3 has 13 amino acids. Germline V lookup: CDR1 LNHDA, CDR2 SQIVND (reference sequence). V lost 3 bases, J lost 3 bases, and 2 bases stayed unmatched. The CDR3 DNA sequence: TGTGCCAGTAGTATGCAGGGGGACTACGAGCAGTACTTC. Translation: CASSMQGDYEQYF.

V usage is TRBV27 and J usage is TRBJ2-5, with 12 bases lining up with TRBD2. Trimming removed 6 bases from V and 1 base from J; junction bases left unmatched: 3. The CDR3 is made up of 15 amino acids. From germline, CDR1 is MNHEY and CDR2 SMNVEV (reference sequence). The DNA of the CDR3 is TGTGCCAGCAGAGGACTAGCGGGGTTCCAAGAGACCCAGTACTTC. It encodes CASRGLAGFQETQYF.

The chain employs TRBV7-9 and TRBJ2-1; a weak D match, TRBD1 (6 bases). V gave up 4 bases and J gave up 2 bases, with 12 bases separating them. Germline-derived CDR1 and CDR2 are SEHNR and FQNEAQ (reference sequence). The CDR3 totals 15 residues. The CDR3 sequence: CASSSGAGAYNEQFF. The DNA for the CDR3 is TGTGCCAGCAGCTCCGGGGCAGGGGCCTACAATGAGCAGTTCTTC.

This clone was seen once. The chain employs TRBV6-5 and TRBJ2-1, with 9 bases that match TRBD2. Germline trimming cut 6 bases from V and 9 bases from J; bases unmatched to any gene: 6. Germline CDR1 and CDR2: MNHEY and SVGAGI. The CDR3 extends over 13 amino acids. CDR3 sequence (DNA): TGTGCCAGCAGCCCTAGCGGGGCAATTGAGCAGTTCTTC. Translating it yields CASSPSGAIEQFF.

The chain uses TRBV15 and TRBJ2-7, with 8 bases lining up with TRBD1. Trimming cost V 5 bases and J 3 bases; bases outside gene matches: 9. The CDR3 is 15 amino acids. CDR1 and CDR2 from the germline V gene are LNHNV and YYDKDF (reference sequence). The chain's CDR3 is CATSLEGTGVYEQYF. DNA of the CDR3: TGTGCCACCAGCCTAGAAGGGACAGGAGTCTACGAGCAGTACTTC. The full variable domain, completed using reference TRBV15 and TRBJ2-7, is DAMVIQNPRYQVTQFGKPVTLSCSQTLNHNVMYWYQQKSSQAPKLLFHYYDKDFNNEADTPDNFQSRRPNTSFCFLDIRSPGLGDTAMYLCATSLEGTGVYEQYFGPGTRLTVT.

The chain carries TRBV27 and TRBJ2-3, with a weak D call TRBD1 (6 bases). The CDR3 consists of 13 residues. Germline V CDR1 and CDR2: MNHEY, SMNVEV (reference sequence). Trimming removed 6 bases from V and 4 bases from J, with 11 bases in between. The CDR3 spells CASSGQNADTQYF. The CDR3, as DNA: TGTGCCAGCAGCGGACAGAACGCAGATACGCAGTATTTT.

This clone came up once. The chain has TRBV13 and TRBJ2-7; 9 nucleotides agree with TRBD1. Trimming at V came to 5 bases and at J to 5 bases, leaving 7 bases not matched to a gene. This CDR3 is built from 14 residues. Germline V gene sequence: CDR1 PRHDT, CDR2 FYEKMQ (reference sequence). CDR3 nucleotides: TGTGCCAGCAGCCGGGGGACAGGGTACAACGAGCAGTACTTC. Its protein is CASSRGTGYNEQYF.

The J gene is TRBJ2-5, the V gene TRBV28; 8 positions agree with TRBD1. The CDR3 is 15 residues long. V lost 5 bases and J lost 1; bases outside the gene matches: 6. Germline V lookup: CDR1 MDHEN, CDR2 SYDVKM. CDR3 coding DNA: TGTGCCAGCAGTCCCCCGGGACAGGTCCAAGAGACCCAGTACTTC. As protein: CASSPPGQVQETQYF.

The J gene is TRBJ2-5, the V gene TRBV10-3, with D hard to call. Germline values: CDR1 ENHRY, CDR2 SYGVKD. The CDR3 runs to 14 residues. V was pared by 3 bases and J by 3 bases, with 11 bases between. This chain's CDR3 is CAISDKHAEETQYF. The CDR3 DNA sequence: TGTGCCATCAGTGATAAGCATGCGGAAGAGACCCAGTACTTC.

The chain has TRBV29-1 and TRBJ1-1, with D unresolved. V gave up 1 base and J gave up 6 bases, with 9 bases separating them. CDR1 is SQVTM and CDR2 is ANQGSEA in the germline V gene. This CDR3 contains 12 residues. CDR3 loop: CSVEGELPEAFF. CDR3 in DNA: TGCAGCGTTGAAGGGGAGCTACCTGAAGCTTTCTTT.

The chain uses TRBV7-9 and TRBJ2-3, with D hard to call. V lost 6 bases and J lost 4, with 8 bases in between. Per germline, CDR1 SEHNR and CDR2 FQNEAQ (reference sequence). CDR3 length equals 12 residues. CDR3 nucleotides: TGTGCCAGCAGGGAAGGTGCAGATACGCAGTATTTT. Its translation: CASREGADTQYF.

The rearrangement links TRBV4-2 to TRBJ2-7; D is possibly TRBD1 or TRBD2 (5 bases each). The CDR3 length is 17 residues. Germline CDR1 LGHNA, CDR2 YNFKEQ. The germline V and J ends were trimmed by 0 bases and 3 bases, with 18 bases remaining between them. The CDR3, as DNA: TGTGCCAGCAGCCAAGAGGGCGTAAACGGGGCAAACTACGAGCAGTACTTC. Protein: CASSQEGVNGANYEQYF.

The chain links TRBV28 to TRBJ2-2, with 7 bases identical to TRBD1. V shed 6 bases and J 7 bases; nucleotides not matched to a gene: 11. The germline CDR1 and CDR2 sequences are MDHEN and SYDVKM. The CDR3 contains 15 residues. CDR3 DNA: TGTGCCAGCAGCATTGACAGGGACGGGGTCGGGGAGCTGTTTTTT. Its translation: CASSIDRDGVGELFF. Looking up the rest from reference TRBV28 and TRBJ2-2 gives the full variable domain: DVKVTQSSRYLVKRTGEKVFLECVQDMDHENMFWYRQDPGLGLRLIYFSYDVKMKEKGDIPEGYSVSREKKERFSLILESASTNQTSMYLCASSIDRDGVGELFFGEGSRLTVL.

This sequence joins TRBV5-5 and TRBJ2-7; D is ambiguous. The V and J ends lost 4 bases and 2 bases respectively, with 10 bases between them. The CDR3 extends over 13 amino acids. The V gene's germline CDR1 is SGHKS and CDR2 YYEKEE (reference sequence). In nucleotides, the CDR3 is TGTGCCAGCAGCCGATGGGATGCCTACGAGCAGTACTTC. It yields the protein CASSRWDAYEQYF.

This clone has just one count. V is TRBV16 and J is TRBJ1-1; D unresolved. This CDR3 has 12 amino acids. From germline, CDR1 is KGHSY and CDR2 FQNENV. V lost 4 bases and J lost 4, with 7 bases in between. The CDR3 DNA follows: TGTGCCAGCAGCCCGGAGGGCACTGAAGCTTTCTTT. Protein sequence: CASSPEGTEAFF.

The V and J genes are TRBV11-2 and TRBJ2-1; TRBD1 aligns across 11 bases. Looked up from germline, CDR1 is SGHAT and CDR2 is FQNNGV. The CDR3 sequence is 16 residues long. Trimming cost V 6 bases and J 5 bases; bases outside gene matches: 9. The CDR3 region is CASRPWTGGSDNEQFF. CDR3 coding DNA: TGTGCCAGCAGACCCTGGACAGGGGGCAGCGACAATGAGCAGTTCTTC.

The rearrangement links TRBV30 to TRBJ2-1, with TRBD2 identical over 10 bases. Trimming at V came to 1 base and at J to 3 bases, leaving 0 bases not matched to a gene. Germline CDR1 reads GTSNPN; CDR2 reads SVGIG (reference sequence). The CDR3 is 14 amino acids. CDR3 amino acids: CAWSASGGYNEQFF. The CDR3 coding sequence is TGTGCCTGGAGTGCTAGCGGGGGCTACAATGAGCAGTTCTTC.

CDR3 nucleotide sequence: TGTGCCAGCAGTTACGGTCCTAGCGGGGTCGAGACCCAGTACTTC. Translating gives CASSYGPSGVETQYF. This chain connects TRBV6-5 to TRBJ2-5; TRBD2 agrees at 9 bases. Germline CDR1 MNHEY, CDR2 SVGAGI. This CDR3 has 15 residues. The J segment lost 5 bases and the V segment lost 2 bases, leaving 6 bases of the junction unmatched.

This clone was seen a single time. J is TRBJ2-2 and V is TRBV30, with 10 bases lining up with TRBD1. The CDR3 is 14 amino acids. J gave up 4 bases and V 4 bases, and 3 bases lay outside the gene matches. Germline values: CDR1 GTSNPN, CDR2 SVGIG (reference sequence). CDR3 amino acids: CAWTDRGITGELFF. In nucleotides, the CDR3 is TGTGCCTGGACGGACAGGGGGATCACCGGGGAGCTGTTTTTT.

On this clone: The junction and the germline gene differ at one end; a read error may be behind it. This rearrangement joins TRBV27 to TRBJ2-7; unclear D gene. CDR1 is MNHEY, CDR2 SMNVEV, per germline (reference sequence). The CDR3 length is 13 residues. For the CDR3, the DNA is TGTGCCAGCAGTCCCTACAAGCCCTACGGGCAGTACTTC. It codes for CASSPYKPYGQYF.

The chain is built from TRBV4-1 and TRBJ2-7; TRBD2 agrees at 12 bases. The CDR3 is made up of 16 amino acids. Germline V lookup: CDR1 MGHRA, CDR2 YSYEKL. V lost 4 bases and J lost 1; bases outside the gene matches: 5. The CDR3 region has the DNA TGCGCCAGCAGCCCCGGACTAGCGGGACCATCCTACGAGCAGTACTTC. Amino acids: CASSPGLAGPSYEQYF.

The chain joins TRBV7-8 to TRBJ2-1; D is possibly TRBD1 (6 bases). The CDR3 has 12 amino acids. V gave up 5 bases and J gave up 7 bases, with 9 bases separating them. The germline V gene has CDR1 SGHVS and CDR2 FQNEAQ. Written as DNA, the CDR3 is TGTGCCAGCAGCGCAGGGGTAAATGAGCAGTTCTTC. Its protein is CASSAGVNEQFF.

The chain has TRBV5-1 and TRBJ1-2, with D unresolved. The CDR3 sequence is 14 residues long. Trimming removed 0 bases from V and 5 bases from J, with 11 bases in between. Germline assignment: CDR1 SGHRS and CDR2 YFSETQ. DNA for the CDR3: TGCGCCAGCAGCTTGGATAGGACGGCTTATGGCTACACCTTC. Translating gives CASSLDRTAYGYTF. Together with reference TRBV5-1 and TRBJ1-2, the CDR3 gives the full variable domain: KAGVTQTPRYLIKTRGQQVTLSCSPISGHRSVSWYQQTPGQGLQFLFEYFSETQRNKGNFPGRFSGRQFSNSRSEMNVSTLELGDSALYLCASSLDRTAYGYTFGSGTRLTVV.

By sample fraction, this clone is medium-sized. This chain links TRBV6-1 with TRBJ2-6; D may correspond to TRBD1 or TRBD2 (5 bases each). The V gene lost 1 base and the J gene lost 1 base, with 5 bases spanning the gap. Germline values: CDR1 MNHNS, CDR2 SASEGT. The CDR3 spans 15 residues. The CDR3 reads CASSEGGSGANVLTF. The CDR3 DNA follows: TGTGCCAGCAGTGAAGGGGGGTCTGGGGCCAACGTCCTGACTTTC.

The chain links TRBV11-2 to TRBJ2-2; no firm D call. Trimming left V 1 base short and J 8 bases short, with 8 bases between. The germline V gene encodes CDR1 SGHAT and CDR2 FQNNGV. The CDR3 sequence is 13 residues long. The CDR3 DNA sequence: TGTGCCAGCAGCTTAGGCCCCCCTGGGGAGCTGTTTTTT. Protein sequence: CASSLGPPGELFF.